This T cell receptor (beta chain) was obtained from a study of blood T cell repertoires in COVID-19. Looking at the study overall: Acute-phase and convalescent COVID-19 samples originated in the United States, Italy and Spain. The analysed material was cDNA or gDNA that came from T cells, B-cell-depleted T cells, or PBMCs.

The authors' processing: Reference gene primer amplification in the assay estimated nucleated cell counts. The table came from immunoSEQ multiplex PCR; TCRdb's copy has only in-frame clones and leaves some out. V and J calls and clone size follow that table, whereas D and trimming were derived from the DNA. The data contain roughly 79,000 clones, 87% of them singletons. This clone was detected only a few times. J lost 2 bases, V lost 3 bases, and 6 bases had no gene match. The CDR3 covers 18 residues. In germline, CDR1 is LGHNA, CDR2 YSLEER. V and J are TRBV4-3 and TRBJ2-2; 13 bases fit TRBD2. The sequence was obtained from a woman in her forties or fifties with acute or convalescent COVID-19. The sequencing input was peripheral blood. The CDR3: CASSQGLAGILNTGELFF. In nucleotides, the CDR3 is TGCGCCAGCAGCCAGGGACTAGCGGGAATTCTTAACACCGGGGAGCTGTTTTTT.